Included here is one TCR beta chain sequence, with context. What it binds is not known. The sample belongs to a study of identical twins. Healthy Caucasians, and only they, were the donors. Whole-study findings and limits: Out-of-frame TCR alpha sharing in monozygotic twins exceeded recombination model predictions.

Germline-derived CDR1 and CDR2 are MNHEY and SVGEGT. V shed 6 bases and J shed 1 base, with 9 bases lying between them. The CDR3 totals 13 residues. A universal primer binding site was introduced by template switching. The final cDNA contained unique molecular identifiers. From the 5' RACE reads, TCRdb called clonotypes with MiXCR, one entry per CDR3 protein. This sample yields about 570,000 distinct CDR3 sequences, of which approximately 10% are seen a single time; approximately 3.2% belongs to the top ten. These same data were also listed under a study on yellow fever vaccine responses in identical twins.

This sequence was found in a young woman in good health. V and J are TRBV6-2 or TRBV6-3 and TRBJ2-5, with D perhaps matching TRBD2 (6 bases). Sequences were obtained from PBMCs. CDR3 sequence: CASSREFQETQYF. The CDR3 DNA reads TGTGCCAGCAGCCGGGAGTTCCAAGAGACCCAGTACTTC.